The clone carrying this TCR beta chain appeared once. The antigen is undetermined. 60 Vbeta and 13 Jbeta primers were used in PCR. Libraries were prepared by immunoSEQ multiplex PCR; TCRdb keeps only in-frame clonotypes and omits some of them. The table shows around 130,000 clones, with approximately 84% occurring only once. The source of the sample is a study of cytomegalovirus exposure and HLA in healthy donors. Study-wide points: In vitro data verified three CMV-associated chains as specific for CMV antigens. With DRB1 most and HLA-C fewest, TCR association rates differed between HLA loci in a later analysis.

This CDR3 is built from 14 residues. Unmatched junction bases numbered 1, after V lost 2 bases and J lost 3 bases. CDR1 and CDR2 (germline): MNHEY, SVGAGI. Material for sequencing was PBMCs. The origin of this receptor is a boy between 2 and 10 years old in good health and CMV-seronegative. This sequence joins TRBV6-5 and TRBJ2-1; TRBD2 agrees at 7 bases. The CDR3: CASSYGGGYNEQFF. The DNA of the CDR3 is TGTGCCAGCAGTTACGGGGGGGGCTACAATGAGCAGTTCTTC.